This TCR beta chain was found in a study of cytomegalovirus exposure and HLA in healthy donors. This CDR3 is built from 15 residues. Germline V CDR1 and CDR2: SGDLS, YYNGEE. V shed 0 bases and J shed 0 bases, with 10 bases lying between them. Study-wide results and caveats: Immune exposure was documented only through CMV serostatus. From TCR beta sequences, most subjects' HLA-A and HLA-B alleles were reportedly predicted accurately.

The PCR was carried out with 60 Vbeta primers and 13 Jbeta primers. Data came from immunoSEQ multiplex PCR; TCRdb stores just in-frame clones and leaves some out. The sample consists of some 100,000 clones, around 70% of them appearing once. A note on this clone: As yet, its antigen is unknown.

The chain has TRBV9 and TRBJ2-7; TRBD1 is a possible D gene (5 bases). The clonotype comes from a woman aged 50 to 60 in good health and CMV-seropositive. The material sequenced was PBMCs. CDR3 nucleotides: TGTGCCAGCAGCGTAGAACCAGGGTACTCCTACGAGCAGTACTTC. This encodes CASSVEPGYSYEQYF.